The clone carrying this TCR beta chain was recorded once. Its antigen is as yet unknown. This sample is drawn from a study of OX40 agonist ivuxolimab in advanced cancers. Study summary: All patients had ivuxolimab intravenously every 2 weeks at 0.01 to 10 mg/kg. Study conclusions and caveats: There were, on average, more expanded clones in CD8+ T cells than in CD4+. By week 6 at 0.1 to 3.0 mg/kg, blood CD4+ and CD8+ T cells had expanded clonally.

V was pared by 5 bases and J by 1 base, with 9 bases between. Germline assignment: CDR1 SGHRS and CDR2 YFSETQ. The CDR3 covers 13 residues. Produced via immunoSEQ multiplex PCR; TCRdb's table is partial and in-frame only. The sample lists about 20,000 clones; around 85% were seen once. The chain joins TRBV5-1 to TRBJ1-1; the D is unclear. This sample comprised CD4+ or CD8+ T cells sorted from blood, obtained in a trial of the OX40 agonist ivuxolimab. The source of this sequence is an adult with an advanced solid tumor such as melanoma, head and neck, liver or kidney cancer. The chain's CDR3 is CASRTGKNTEAFF. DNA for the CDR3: TGCGCCAGCAGAACTGGCAAGAACACTGAAGCTTTCTTT.